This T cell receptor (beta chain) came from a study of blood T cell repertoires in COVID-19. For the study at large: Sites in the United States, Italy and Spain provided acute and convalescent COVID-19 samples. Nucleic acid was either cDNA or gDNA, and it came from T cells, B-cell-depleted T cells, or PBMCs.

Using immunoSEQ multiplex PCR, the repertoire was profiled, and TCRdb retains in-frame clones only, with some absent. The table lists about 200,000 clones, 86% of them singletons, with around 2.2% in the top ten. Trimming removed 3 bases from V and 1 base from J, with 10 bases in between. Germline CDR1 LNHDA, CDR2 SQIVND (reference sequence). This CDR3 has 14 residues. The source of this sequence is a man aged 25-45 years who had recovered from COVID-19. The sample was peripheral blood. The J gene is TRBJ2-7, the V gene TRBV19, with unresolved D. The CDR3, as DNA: TGTGCCAGTAGTATTCTGGCCCCGTCCTACGAGCAGTACTTC. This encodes CASSILAPSYEQYF.